This passage covers 21 T cell receptor beta chains from one sample sequenced in a study of CD8 T cells in Susac syndrome. A quantity of about 0.5 to 1 ug RNA underwent reverse transcription using random hexamers. TCRdb processed the immunoSEQ multiplex PCR reads anew with MiXCR; each CDR3 protein has one entry. Of approximately 110,000 distinct CDR3 sequences listed, 85% to 95% are singletons. Material for sequencing was CD8+ T cells from PBMCs. Source of these receptors: a human donor with multiple sclerosis.

CDR3 sequence reads: CASRAKGDTGELFF. The CDR3 nucleotides are TGTGCCAGCAGGGCCAAAGGGGATACCGGGGAGCTGTTTTTT. This sequence joins TRBV6-1 and TRBJ2-2, with D perhaps matching TRBD1 (5 bases). CDR1 is MNHNS, CDR2 SASEGT, per germline. V was pared by 6 bases and J by 5 bases, with 13 bases between. The CDR3 runs 14 residues.

This clonotype was counted once. The rearrangement joins TRBV12-3 or TRBV12-4 to TRBJ1-3; D unresolved. Trimming took 2 bases from V and 3 from J, leaving 5 bases between them. The CDR3 loop spans 13 amino acids. The CDR3 DNA sequence: TGTGCCAGCAGTTTAAATGATGGAAACACCATATATTTT. This sequence encodes CASSLNDGNTIYF.

The chain joins TRBV5-4 to TRBJ2-1; D remains ambiguous. This CDR3 has 12 residues. Germline CDR1 SGHNT, CDR2 YYREEE (reference sequence). Trimming pared 1 base from V and 6 bases from J, leaving 5 bases between. The CDR3 sequence is CASSLHLNEQFF. In DNA form, the CDR3 reads TGTGCCAGCAGCTTGCATCTCAATGAGCAGTTCTTC.

CDR3 loop: CATSTRGPTGELFF. The CDR3 nucleotides read TGTGCCACCAGTACGAGGGGGCCCACCGGGGAGCTGTTTTTT. This chain uses TRBV24-1 with TRBJ2-2, with 7 bases fitting TRBD1. The CDR3 is 14 residues long. Per germline, CDR1 KGHDR and CDR2 SFDVKD. V shed 6 bases and J 4 bases; nucleotides not matched to a gene: 4.

This chain joins TRBV12-3 or TRBV12-4 and TRBJ2-2, with D unresolved. V was pared by 3 bases and J by 6 bases, with 11 bases between. This CDR3 has 14 residues. The CDR3 sequence: CASSFETPPGELFF. The DNA for the CDR3 is TGTGCCAGCAGTTTTGAGACGCCCCCCGGGGAGCTGTTTTTT.

The genes are TRBV9 and TRBJ2-5, with D possibly being TRBD1 (7 bases). CDR1 and CDR2 from the germline V gene are SGDLS and YYNGEE. The CDR3 consists of 17 residues. V lost 0 bases to trimming and J lost 3 bases, with 18 bases between them. The CDR3 here is CASSVAGGTVDKETQYF. The CDR3 DNA reads as TGTGCCAGCAGCGTAGCTGGCGGGACAGTAGATAAAGAGACCCAGTACTTC.

The V and J genes are TRBV7-2 and TRBJ1-1; weak D call: TRBD1 (6 bases). This CDR3 is 15 amino acids long. Trimming removed 5 bases at V and 5 bases at J, with 18 bases between. Per the germline V gene, CDR1 is SGHTA and CDR2 is FQGNSA. This CDR3 reads CASSPQGTTGTEAFF. The CDR3 DNA reads TGTGCCAGCAGCCCCCAGGGGACTACGGGAACTGAAGCTTTCTTT.

The rearrangement links TRBV6-1 to TRBJ2-5; 8 bases line up with TRBD2. The trim removed 2 bases at V and 2 bases at J, leaving 4 bases unmatched. Germline V lookup: CDR1 MNHNS, CDR2 SASEGT. There are 15 residues in the CDR3. This CDR3 reads CASSESGLVQETQYF. Here the CDR3 DNA reads TGTGCCAGCAGTGAATCGGGACTAGTACAAGAGACCCAGTACTTC.

This clonotype was observed once. V is TRBV5-4 and J is TRBJ2-6; tentative D call: TRBD1 (5 bases). V lost 4 bases and J 2 bases, leaving 10 bases between the germline ends. Germline loops: CDR1 SGHNT, CDR2 YYREEE (reference sequence). The CDR3 covers 15 residues. CDR3 in DNA: TGTGCCAGCAGCCCCCAGGGTGCTGGGGCCAACGTCCTGACTTTC. Its protein is CASSPQGAGANVLTF.

The rearrangement links TRBV24-1 to TRBJ2-2, with TRBD2 as a possible D gene (5 bases). There are 15 residues in the CDR3. V lost 4 bases and J lost 6, with 14 bases in between. Germline V gene data show CDR1 as KGHDR and CDR2 as SFDVKD. CDR3 sequence (DNA): TGTGCCACCAGTGAACGTAAGGAGGCTCCCGGGGAGCTGTTTTTT. Translation: CATSERKEAPGELFF.

The CDR3 coding sequence is TGTGCCAGCAGCCCTAGATGGGGAGACAGGGGGGACACCGGGGAGCTGTTTTTT. Translating it yields CASSPRWGDRGDTGELFF. The gene calls are TRBV7-9 and TRBJ2-2, with 9 bases matching TRBD1. Germline loops: CDR1 SEHNR, CDR2 FQNEAQ (reference sequence). There are 18 residues in the CDR3. Trimming took 5 bases from V and 3 from J; bases not matched to a gene: 13.

The V call is TRBV7-8, the J call TRBJ2-7; D is undetermined. Germline CDR1 reads SGHVS; CDR2 reads FQNEAQ. This CDR3 is 14 amino acids long. V gave up 2 bases and J gave up 2 bases, with 10 bases separating them. CDR3 DNA sequence: TGTGCCAGCAGCTTACCGGCCGCGGCCTACGAGCAGTACTTC. Its translation: CASSLPAAAYEQYF. Full variable domain (missing parts from reference TRBV7-8 and TRBJ2-7): GAGVSQSPRYKVAKRGQDVALRCDPISGHVSLFWYQQALGQGPEFLTYFQNEAQLDKSGLPSDRFFAERPEGSVSTLKIQRTQQEDSAVYLCASSLPAAAYEQYFGPGTRLTVT.

In its sample, this clonotype was seen once. The rearrangement joins TRBV19 to TRBJ2-1; 8 bases map to TRBD2. Trimming cost V 2 bases and J 4 bases; bases outside gene matches: 10. The CDR3 loop spans 17 amino acids. Per germline, CDR1 LNHDA and CDR2 SQIVND (reference sequence). The CDR3, as DNA: TGTGCCAGTAGTATACGAGTGGCGGGGGGAGGATACAATGAGCAGTTCTTC. Its translation: CASSIRVAGGGYNEQFF.

This clonotype was detected only once. The chain combines TRBV13 with TRBJ2-3; 7 bases fit TRBD2. The V segment lost 5 bases and the J segment 3 bases; nucleotides outside the gene matches: 8. This CDR3 comprises 15 residues. Germline V CDR1 and CDR2: PRHDT, FYEKMQ (reference sequence). In nucleotides, the CDR3 is TGTGCCAGCAGCCAGGACGGGGGGTTTACAGATACGCAGTATTTT. Residues: CASSQDGGFTDTQYF.

The rearrangement joins TRBV29-1 to TRBJ2-7; D is ambiguous. This CDR3 comprises 11 residues. CDR1 and CDR2 from the germline V gene are SQVTM and ANQGSEA. The ends were cut back, 3 bases at V and 3 bases at J, with 6 bases in the middle. CDR3 sequence reads: CSVDYDYEQYF. DNA for the CDR3: TGCAGCGTTGATTATGACTACGAGCAGTACTTC.

V and J are TRBV25-1 and TRBJ2-7; 13 nucleotides agree with TRBD2. Trimming removed 2 bases from V and 6 bases from J; junction bases left unmatched: 4. This CDR3 is built from 15 residues. The germline V gene encodes CDR1 MGHDK and CDR2 SYGVNS. CDR3 coding DNA: TGTGCCAGCAGTGAACAGGGACTAGCGGGGTCCGAGCAGTACTTC. It encodes CASSEQGLAGSEQYF.

This chain joins TRBV24-1 and TRBJ2-1, with 9 bases lining up with TRBD1. From germline, CDR1 is KGHDR and CDR2 SFDVKD. This CDR3 contains 15 residues. Losses at the gene ends were 1 base for V and 6 bases for J; bases not matched to a gene: 3. CDR3: CATSDLGTGSNEQFF. For the CDR3, the DNA is TGTGCCACCAGTGATTTAGGGACAGGGAGCAATGAGCAGTTCTTC.

V and J are TRBV6-5 and TRBJ2-2; D is possibly TRBD2 (6 bases). The CDR3 sequence is 14 residues long. Germline-derived CDR1 and CDR2 are MNHEY and SVGAGI. V dropped 2 bases and J dropped 6 bases, with 10 bases sitting between them. The CDR3 region has the DNA TGTGCCAGCAGTTACGGTACTAGCCCCGGGGAGCTGTTTTTT. This encodes CASSYGTSPGELFF.

The chain couples TRBV13 to TRBJ1-6; D may be TRBD1 (6 bases). Germline-derived CDR1 and CDR2 are PRHDT and FYEKMQ (reference sequence). The CDR3 is 14 residues long. Between the trimmed V and J ends, which lost 5 bases and 9 bases, there was a span of 14 bases. CDR3 in DNA: TGTGCCAGCAGCGTCGGGGGCTCCGGTTCACCCCTCCACTTT. Its protein product is CASSVGGSGSPLHF.

The chain recombines TRBV10-2 with TRBJ1-1; D remains ambiguous. Germline assignment: CDR1 WSHSY and CDR2 SAAADI. The CDR3 sequence is 15 residues long. The ends were cut back, 3 bases at V and 3 bases at J, with 14 bases in the middle. The CDR3 is CASSEGRGWDTEAFF. The CDR3 bases are TGCGCCAGCAGTGAAGGTCGGGGATGGGACACTGAAGCTTTCTTT.

The chain links TRBV4-1 to TRBJ2-3, with D unresolved. CDR3 length: 15 amino acids. The ends were cut back, 0 bases at V and 2 bases at J, with 9 bases in the middle. Germline loops: CDR1 MGHRA, CDR2 YSYEKL. The CDR3 loop is CASSQDRTTTDTQYF. In DNA, the CDR3 is TGCGCCAGCAGCCAAGATAGAACCACCACAGATACGCAGTATTTT.